Below, 28 T cell receptor beta chains from the same sample are listed, as sequenced in a study of T cell responses to AZD1222 COVID-19 vaccine. Profiling relied on immunoSEQ multiplex PCR, and the TCRdb table lists in-frame clones only, not all of them. The sample consists of under 170,000 clones, more than 90% of them appearing once. The sample consisted of peripheral blood, taken 28 days after the second AZD1222 dose. Receptors were obtained from an adult who received the AZD1222 COVID-19 vaccine.

The V call is TRBV24-1, the J call TRBJ1-5; no firm D call. Germline CDR1 is KGHDR and CDR2 is SFDVKD. Deletions cut 4 bases from V and 2 bases from J, with 11 bases between. There are 15 residues in the CDR3. As DNA, the CDR3 is TGTGCCACCAGTGACCAGGACGGCGGCAATCAGCCCCAGCATTTT. Its translation is CATSDQDGGNQPQHF.

The genes are TRBV28 and TRBJ2-2; D call uncertain. Germline CDR1 and CDR2: MDHEN and SYDVKM. This CDR3 is 17 amino acids long. Trimming removed 3 bases at V and 0 bases at J, with 14 bases between. CDR3 sequence: CASSLPGLGSNTGELFF. The DNA of the CDR3 is TGTGCCAGCAGTTTGCCCGGGTTAGGGTCGAACACCGGGGAGCTGTTTTTT. The whole variable domain, remainder taken from reference TRBV28 and TRBJ2-2, is DVKVTQSSRYLVKRTGEKVFLECVQDMDHENMFWYRQDPGLGLRLIYFSYDVKMKEKGDIPEGYSVSREKKERFSLILESASTNQTSMYLCASSLPGLGSNTGELFFGEGSRLTVL.

This chain links TRBV7-3 with TRBJ1-1; D remains unclear. The CDR3 is 13 amino acids. V was shortened by 6 bases and J by 1 base, with 9 bases between the two germline ends. Germline assignment: CDR1 SGHTA and CDR2 FQGTGA. The CDR3 is CASSPAPNTEAFF. CDR3 bases: TGTGCCAGCAGTCCCGCCCCGAACACTGAAGCTTTCTTT. Complete variable domain (other parts from reference TRBV7-3 and TRBJ1-1): GAGVSQTPSNKVTEKGKYVELRCDPISGHTALYWYRQSLGQGPEFLIYFQGTGAADDSGLPNDRFFAVRPEGSVSTLKIQRTERGDSAVYLCASSPAPNTEAFFGQGTRLTVV.

To note about this clone: A much larger clone lies one base from this, so it may be a read error. Other DNA sequences in this sample translate to the same CDR3. The chain has TRBV28 and TRBJ1-1; D uncertain. CDR3 length: 11 amino acids. Germline V gene sequence: CDR1 MDHEN, CDR2 SYDVKM. With 6 bases removed from V and 1 base from J, the gap between germline ends came to 3 bases. CDR3 amino acids: CASSRNTEAFF. Written as DNA, the CDR3 is TGTGCCAGCAGCCGGAACACTGAAGCTTTCTTT.

The J gene is TRBJ2-7, the V gene TRBV5-1, with D perhaps given as TRBD1 or TRBD2 (6 bases each). Trimming took 4 bases from V and 3 from J, leaving 20 bases between them. Per the germline V gene, CDR1 is SGHRS and CDR2 is YFSETQ. The CDR3 has 16 amino acids. CDR3 DNA sequence: TGCGCCAGCAGCCCTGGAGGGGGGCGCGACTACTACGAGCAGTACTTC. It encodes CASSPGGGRDYYEQYF.

The V gene is TRBV11-2, the J gene TRBJ1-2; TRBD1 matches at 8 bases. The CDR3 loop spans 17 amino acids. With V trimmed by 2 bases and J by 1 base, 9 bases remained unmatched. Germline CDR1 is SGHAT and CDR2 is FQNNGV. The CDR3 DNA is TGTGCCAGCAGCTTAATCCGGACAGGGCCCCTTAACTATGGCTACACCTTC. It specifies CASSLIRTGPLNYGYTF.

The rearrangement joins TRBV6-6 to TRBJ2-7, with D hard to call. Trimming took 6 bases from V and 2 from J, leaving 11 bases between them. The V gene's germline CDR1 is MNHNY and CDR2 SVGAGI (reference sequence). CDR3 length equals 13 residues. The CDR3 DNA reads TGTGCCAGCAGGCCCCAGATTGCCTACGAGCAGTACTTC. Amino acid sequence: CASRPQIAYEQYF.

The rearrangement joins TRBV5-1 to TRBJ1-5, with a weak D call TRBD1 (5 bases). Between the trimmed V and J ends, which lost 0 bases and 5 bases, there was a span of 6 bases. The germline gives CDR1 SGHRS, CDR2 YFSETQ. This CDR3 comprises 13 residues. In DNA, the CDR3 is TGCGCCAGCAGCTTGGCGGGGGATCAGCCCCAGCATTTT. Amino acids: CASSLAGDQPQHF.

This clone is a singleton in its sample. This rearrangement joins TRBV7-9 to TRBJ1-2; D unclear. In germline, CDR1 is SEHNR, CDR2 FQNEAQ (reference sequence). The CDR3 length is 17 residues. Trimming took 5 bases from V and 4 from J, leaving 23 bases between them. CDR3 loop: CASSPKAVAGGTYGYTF. The CDR3 DNA follows: TGTGCCAGCAGCCCCAAGGCCGTCGCAGGTGGAACCTATGGCTACACCTTC.

The chain recombines TRBV28 with TRBJ1-1; D is uncertain. Germline V gene data show CDR1 as MDHEN and CDR2 as SYDVKM. The CDR3 has 14 amino acids. V was trimmed by 6 bases and J by 3 bases, leaving 14 bases between them. For the CDR3, the DNA is TGTGCCAGCAGCCTGAGCATGCTTCACACTGAAGCTTTCTTT. Its protein product is CASSLSMLHTEAFF.

On this clone: Other DNA sequences in this specimen translate into the identical CDR3. The rearrangement links TRBV18 to TRBJ2-3; TRBD2 matches at 9 bases. The germline gives CDR1 KGHSH, CDR2 LQKENI. Germline trimming cut 0 bases from V and 0 bases from J; bases unmatched to any gene: 1. This CDR3 is built from 16 residues. DNA of the CDR3: TGTGCCAGCTCACCACCTAGCGGGAGAAGCACAGATACGCAGTATTTT. This translates into CASSPPSGRSTDTQYF.

The V gene is TRBV5-5, the J gene TRBJ1-5, with D possibly matching TRBD1 (5 bases). This CDR3 spans 15 amino acids. CDR1 is SGHKS and CDR2 is YYEKEE in the germline V gene (reference sequence). Deletions cut 1 base from V and 8 bases from J, with 16 bases between. CDR3 nucleotides: TGTGCCAGCAGCTTGAGGATTGGGGGTGGAGAGCCCCAGCATTTT. This gives the protein CASSLRIGGGEPQHF.

The rearrangement joins TRBV6-5 to TRBJ1-4; 8 bases agree with TRBD1. There are 14 residues in the CDR3. Looked up from germline, CDR1 is MNHEY and CDR2 is SVGAGI. V shed 4 bases and J 7 bases; nucleotides not matched to a gene: 5. The CDR3 region is CASSSGTGGEKLFF. The DNA for the CDR3 is TGTGCCAGCAGTTCCGGGACAGGAGGTGAAAAACTGTTTTTT.

V usage is TRBV27 and J usage is TRBJ1-4; D is unresolved. The CDR3 totals 16 residues. V was trimmed by 5 bases and J by 0 bases, leaving 13 bases between them. Germline assignment: CDR1 MNHEY and CDR2 SMNVEV (reference sequence). The CDR3 DNA reads TGTGCCAGCAGTCCGACGTATTTTGCAACTAATGAAAAACTGTTTTTT. It specifies CASSPTYFATNEKLFF.

This clone was recorded only once. The chain employs TRBV9 and TRBJ2-7; 13 bases align to TRBD2. There are 15 residues in the CDR3. In germline, CDR1 is SGDLS, CDR2 YYNGEE. Trimming took 4 bases from V and 2 from J; bases not matched to a gene: 3. The chain's CDR3 is CASSSGLAGAYEQYF. Written as DNA, the CDR3 is TGTGCCAGCAGCTCCGGACTAGCGGGGGCCTACGAGCAGTACTTC.

The J gene is TRBJ2-1, the V gene TRBV2; D gene unclear. V was cut by 5 bases and J by 5 bases, with 4 bases left in between. In germline, CDR1 is SNHLY, CDR2 FYNNEI. The CDR3 extends over 11 amino acids. This chain's CDR3 is CASSYHNEQFF. The CDR3 DNA reads TGTGCCAGCAGTTATCACAATGAGCAGTTCTTC. Together with reference TRBV2 and TRBJ2-1, the CDR3 gives the full variable domain: EPEVTQTPSHQVTQMGQEVILRCVPISNHLYFYWYRQILGQKVEFLVSFYNNEISEKSEIFDDQFSVERPDGSNFTLKIRSTKLEDSAMYFCASSYHNEQFFGPGTRLTVL.

This chain links TRBV19 with TRBJ2-7; D unresolved. The CDR3 runs 16 residues. Trimming removed 1 base from V and 6 bases from J, with 19 bases in between. CDR1 and CDR2 from the germline V gene are LNHDA and SQIVND (reference sequence). DNA of the CDR3: TGTGCCAGTAGTATAGTCCTTAGCAGATCGGAGTTCGAGCAGTACTTC. Encoded protein: CASSIVLSRSEFEQYF. Combining the CDR3 with reference TRBV19 and TRBJ2-7 gives the whole variable domain DGGITQSPKYLFRKEGQNVTLSCEQNLNHDAMYWYRQDPGQGLRLIYYSQIVNDFQKGDIAEGYSVSREKKESFPLTVTSAQKNPTAFYLCASSIVLSRSEFEQYFGPGTRLTVT.

V gene TRBV7-6 combines with J gene TRBJ1-1, with TRBD1 identical over 9 bases. CDR1 and CDR2 from the germline V gene are SGHVS and FNYEAQ. There are 15 residues in the CDR3. The V segment lost 5 bases and the J segment 2 bases; nucleotides outside the gene matches: 6. The CDR3 sequence: CASSPPTGGNTEAFF. The CDR3 region has the DNA TGTGCCAGCAGCCCTCCGACAGGGGGAAACACTGAAGCTTTCTTT.

This chain uses TRBV9 with TRBJ1-6, with TRBD1 matching over 7 bases. The CDR3 has 15 residues. CDR1 SGDLS and CDR2 YYNGEE come from the germline V gene. J gave up 7 bases and V 0 bases, and 4 bases lay outside the gene matches. The CDR3 DNA follows: TGTGCCAGCAGCGTAGGGGACAGCCGGAATTCACCCCTCCACTTT. Its translation: CASSVGDSRNSPLHF.

The chain combines TRBV28 with TRBJ1-5; no definite D call. Germline CDR1 is MDHEN and CDR2 is SYDVKM. V was trimmed by 4 bases and J by 2 bases, leaving 15 bases between them. The CDR3 covers 16 residues. CDR3 loop: CASSSPGGLGNQPQHF. In nucleotides, the CDR3 is TGTGCCAGCAGTTCCCCCGGCGGCCTTGGCAATCAGCCCCAGCATTTT.

The rearrangement uses TRBV6-2 or TRBV6-3 and TRBJ2-7, with D tentatively TRBD2 (6 bases). Germline V lookup: CDR1 MNHEY, CDR2 SVGEGT. V was pared by 5 bases and J by 5 bases, with 16 bases between. The CDR3 contains 14 residues. The CDR3 region has the DNA TGTGCCAGCAGTGGTAGCGGTTCCACCCACGAGCAGTACTTC. Residues: CASSGSGSTHEQYF.

The CDR3 region is CASSLNGNDYGYTF. The CDR3 DNA reads as TGTGCCAGCAGTCTCAACGGGAACGACTATGGCTACACCTTC. The J gene is TRBJ1-2, the V gene TRBV6-5; D is unclear. Per germline, CDR1 MNHEY and CDR2 SVGAGI. V gave up 5 bases and J gave up 3 bases, with 13 bases separating them. CDR3 length: 14 amino acids.

This clone was counted a single time. The chain uses TRBV7-6 and TRBJ2-1, with 7 positions matching TRBD2. The CDR3 consists of 16 residues. The V gene's germline CDR1 is SGHVS and CDR2 FNYEAQ. With 1 base clipped from V and 7 bases from J, the junction kept 10 bases outside the gene matches. The CDR3 bases are TGTGCCAGCAGCTTAGGGGACTTTCGGGAGGTGAATGAGCAGTTCTTC. Its translation: CASSLGDFREVNEQFF.

The chain combines TRBV2 with TRBJ1-2; D perhaps matches TRBD1 (6 bases). The V end lost 7 bases, the J end lost 5 bases, and 20 bases lay between the germline ends. The CDR3 sequence is 15 residues long. Germline loops: CDR1 SNHLY, CDR2 FYNNEI. This chain's CDR3 is CASNDLGQGTYGYTF. The CDR3 DNA reads TGTGCCAGCAATGACCTCGGGCAGGGGACATATGGCTACACCTTC.

The chain has TRBV28 and TRBJ1-3; D possibly corresponds to TRBD1 (5 bases). The germline gives CDR1 MDHEN, CDR2 SYDVKM. The ends were cut back, 2 bases at V and 0 bases at J, with 11 bases in the middle. This CDR3 spans 16 amino acids. This chain's CDR3 is CASSLGGRPSGNTIYF. The CDR3 DNA reads as TGTGCCAGCAGTTTAGGGGGACGACCCTCTGGAAACACCATATATTTT.

The chain combines TRBV28 with TRBJ1-1; D gene uncertain. This CDR3 has 15 amino acids. Germline assignment: CDR1 MDHEN and CDR2 SYDVKM. Deletions cut 4 bases from V and 1 base from J, with 13 bases between. The CDR3 sequence is CASSYRSVRNTEAFF. The CDR3 region has the DNA TGTGCCAGCAGTTATCGGTCAGTAAGGAACACTGAAGCTTTCTTT. Using reference TRBV28 and TRBJ1-1 for the parts outside the CDR3, the full variable domain is DVKVTQSSRYLVKRTGEKVFLECVQDMDHENMFWYRQDPGLGLRLIYFSYDVKMKEKGDIPEGYSVSREKKERFSLILESASTNQTSMYLCASSYRSVRNTEAFFGQGTRLTVV.

This rearrangement joins TRBV18 to TRBJ1-2; D not certain. This CDR3 region has 13 residues. Trimming took 0 bases from V and 8 from J, leaving 10 bases between them. The germline gives CDR1 KGHSH, CDR2 LQKENI. The CDR3 DNA reads as TGTGCCAGCTCACCACCGGTACTGGTCGGCTACACCTTC. Protein: CASSPPVLVGYTF.

This chain links TRBV5-5 with TRBJ2-1; 7 nucleotides line up with TRBD2. Trimming removed 2 bases from V and 12 bases from J; junction bases left unmatched: 5. The CDR3 covers 12 residues. Germline CDR1 reads SGHKS; CDR2 reads YYEKEE (reference sequence). The CDR3 here is CASSLQTSRQFF. DNA of the CDR3: TGTGCCAGCAGCTTACAGACTAGCAGGCAGTTCTTC.